The 13 T cell receptor beta chains below come from one sample, sequenced in a study of T cells in women clearing cervical HPV infection. Here immunoSEQ multiplex PCR was the method, and the copy in TCRdb shows in-frame clones only, minus some. The listing contains 25,000 to 30,000 clones. Sequenced material: blood buffy coat. The receptors were gathered from a woman between 18 and 75 years old with a cervical HPV16 infection that either progressed to CIN3+ or cleared (not recorded which).

For this clone: The DNA ends 3 residues before the CDR3 does, and the rest of the CDR3 is filled in from the germline J gene. The rearrangement links TRBV6-2 or TRBV6-3 to TRBJ2-3; the match to TRBD1 covers 8 bases. Looked up from germline, CDR1 is MNHEY and CDR2 is SVGEGT. V lost 4 bases, J lost 5 bases, and 8 bases stayed unmatched. The CDR3 is made up of 15 amino acids. The DNA read from the CDR3 is TGTGCCAGCAGTTTCGTGCAGGGGGCGCGAGATACG. The encoded protein is CASSFVQGARDT. The entire CDR3 protein reads CASSFVQGARDTQYF.

Remarks on this clone: The missing CDR3 end, 3 residues past where the read stops, is filled in from the germline J gene. The chain recombines TRBV2 with TRBJ1-2, with D possibly matching TRBD1 (6 bases). Germline CDR1 is SNHLY and CDR2 is FYNNEI. This CDR3 region has 16 residues. CDR3 amino acids: CASSQGRGGSYNDYTF. CDR3 DNA, as far as it was read: TGTGCCAGCAGTCAAGGGCGGGGGGGCTCCTACAATGAC.

With regard to this clone: The read ends 3 residues early relative to the CDR3; the germline J gene fills the gap. This chain uses TRBV7-2 with TRBJ2-7; TRBD2 agrees at 12 bases. CDR3 length: 15 residues. The V and J ends lost 4 bases and 5 bases, in that order; junction bases with no gene match: 6. The V gene's germline CDR1 is SGHTA and CDR2 FQGNSA. CDR3 protein: CASSSRLAGADEQYF. CDR3 bases read: TGTGCCAGCAGCTCGAGACTAGCGGGGGCCGACGAG.

As regards this clone: Coverage ceases 3 residues before the CDR3 finishes, and the germline J gene fills in the end. The rearrangement links TRBV6-2 or TRBV6-3 to TRBJ2-2; 7 positions agree with TRBD1. This CDR3 comprises 15 residues. V dropped 5 bases and J dropped 3; count of bases not matched to a gene: 6. Germline CDR1 MNHEY, CDR2 SVGEGT. Partial CDR3 DNA: TGTGCCAGCAGTCTCACAGGGGCTTACACCGGGGAG. This gives the protein CASSLTGAYTGE. The whole CDR3 reads CASSLTGAYTGELFF.

Details on this clone: The read stops 3 residues short of the end of the CDR3; the missing end is completed from the germline J gene. The rearrangement joins TRBV5-1 to TRBJ1-6; 8 bases fit TRBD1. The CDR3 totals 15 residues. Germline loops: CDR1 SGHRS, CDR2 YFSETQ. With V trimmed by 4 bases and J by 10 bases, 10 bases remained unmatched. The CDR3 sequence is CASSPRTGTNSPLHF. The DNA read from the CDR3 is TGCGCCAGCAGCCCTAGGACAGGGACGAACTCACCC.

This chain's CDR3 is CASSVRVPYGYTF. The CDR3 bases that were read are TGTGCCAGCAGTGTAAGGGTACCCTATGGC. This chain connects TRBV2 to TRBJ1-2; no firm D call. With the read ending 3 residues before the CDR3 end, the germline J gene is used to fill in that end. Germline V gene sequence: CDR1 SNHLY, CDR2 FYNNEI. The CDR3 is made up of 13 amino acids. Trimming cost V 4 bases and J 4 bases, with 10 bases left between them.

Worth noting for this clone: With the read ending 3 residues before the CDR3 end, the germline J gene is used to fill in that end. The chain employs TRBV20-1 and TRBJ1-4; D unclear. V was shortened by 5 bases and J by 6 bases, with 16 bases between the two germline ends. Germline loops: CDR1 DFQATT, CDR2 SNEGSKA (reference sequence). The CDR3 is 14 residues long. The CDR3 DNA, read in part, is TGCAGTGCTCAACGGCGGGGAGACGATGAAAAA. Protein product: CSAQRRGDDEK. The complete CDR3 protein is CSAQRRGDDEKLFF.

A remark on this clone: The observed sequence ends 3 residues before the CDR3 terminus, with the missing tail filled in from the germline J gene. V and J are TRBV19 and TRBJ1-4, with 10 bases that match TRBD1. In germline, CDR1 is LNHDA, CDR2 SQIVND (reference sequence). The length of the CDR3 is 16 residues. CDR3 region: CASRDRGYSGANVLFF. The CDR3 bases that were read are TGTGCCTCCCGGGACAGGGGTTATTCTGGGGCCAACGTA. The whole variable domain, filled in from reference TRBV19 and TRBJ1-4, reads DGGITQSPKYLFRKEGQNVTLSCEQNLNHDAMYWYRQDPGQGLRLIYYSQIVNDFQKGDIAEGYSVSREKKESFPLTVTSAQKNPTAFYLCASRDRGYSGANVLFFGSGTQLSVL.

Comments on this clone: Read sequence stops 3 residues before the CDR3 end, and the germline J gene provides the missing end. The chain is built from TRBV6-2 or TRBV6-3 and TRBJ1-5; possible D gene TRBD1, 6 bases. CDR3 length equals 13 residues. Germline loops: CDR1 MNHEY, CDR2 SVGEGT. V was pared by 6 bases and J by 4 bases, with 10 bases between. Here the CDR3 reads CASRNQGNQPQHF. The CDR3 bases that were read are TGTGCCAGCAGGAACCAGGGGAATCAGCCC.

On this clone: The read gets to within 3 residues of the CDR3 end, and the germline J gene fills in the rest. The chain couples TRBV30 to TRBJ1-2; the match to TRBD1 covers 9 bases. The V segment lost 4 bases and the J segment 0 bases; nucleotides outside the gene matches: 9. This CDR3 has 16 residues. CDR1 GTSNPN and CDR2 SVGIG come from the germline V gene (reference sequence). Here the CDR3 reads CAWMRDRAYSNYGYTF. The CDR3 DNA, read in part, is TGTGCCTGGATGAGGGACAGGGCCTACTCTAACTATGGC. Full variable domain (outside the CDR3, taken from reference TRBV30 and TRBJ1-2): SQTIHQWPATLVQPVGSPLSLECTVEGTSNPNLYWYRQAAGRGLQLLFYSVGIGQISSEVPQNLSASRPQDRQFILSSKKLLLSDSGFYLCAWMRDRAYSNYGYTFGSGTRLTVV.

On this clone: The observed sequence ends 3 residues before the CDR3 terminus, with the missing tail filled in from the germline J gene. The chain has TRBV11-3 and TRBJ2-2; unclear D gene. Germline assignment: CDR1 SGHNT and CDR2 YENEEA. Trimming shortened V by 4 bases and J by 3 bases, and 6 bases separated the two germline ends. CDR3 size: 13 residues. Partial CDR3 DNA: TGTGCCAGCAGCTCCTTCGACACCGGGGAG. Its protein product is CASSSFDTGE. From start to end, the CDR3 is CASSSFDTGELFF.

As regards this clone: The sequenced fragment ends 3 residues before the CDR3 boundary, so the rest is inferred from the germline J gene. This sequence joins TRBV20-1 and TRBJ2-2; maybe TRBD1 (5 bases). CDR3 length equals 15 residues. The V gene lost 0 bases and the J gene lost 5 bases, with 13 bases spanning the gap. The germline CDR1 and CDR2 sequences are DFQATT and SNEGSKA (reference sequence). Here the CDR3 reads CSARDGGRETGELFF. The sequenced CDR3 bases are TGCAGTGCTAGAGATGGTGGCAGGGAAACCGGGGAG.

Concerning this clone itself: The junction departs from the called germline gene at one end, perhaps through a read error. Read sequence stops 3 residues before the CDR3 end, and the germline J gene provides the missing end. The chain uses TRBV4-2 and TRBJ2-2; 11 bases map to TRBD1. This CDR3 spans 17 amino acids. CDR1 is LGHNA, CDR2 YNFKEQ, per germline. Incomplete CDR3 DNA: TGCGCCAGCAGCCTCCTTAAGGGACAGGGGGTCACCGGGGAG. It encodes CASSLLKGQGVTGE. The complete CDR3 sequence is CASSLLKGQGVTGELFF.